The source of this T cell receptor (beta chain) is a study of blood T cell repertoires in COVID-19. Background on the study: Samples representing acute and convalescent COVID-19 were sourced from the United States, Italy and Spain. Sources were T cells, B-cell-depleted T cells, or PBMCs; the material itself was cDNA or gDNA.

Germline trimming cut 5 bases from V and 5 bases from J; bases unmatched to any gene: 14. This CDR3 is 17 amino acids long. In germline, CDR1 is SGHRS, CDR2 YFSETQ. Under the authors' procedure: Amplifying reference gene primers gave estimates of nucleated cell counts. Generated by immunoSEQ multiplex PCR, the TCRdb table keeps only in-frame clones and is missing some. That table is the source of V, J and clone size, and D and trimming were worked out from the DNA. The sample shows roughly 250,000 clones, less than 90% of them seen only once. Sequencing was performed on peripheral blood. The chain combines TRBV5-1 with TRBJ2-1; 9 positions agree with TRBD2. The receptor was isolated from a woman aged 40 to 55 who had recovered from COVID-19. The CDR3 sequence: CASRTGTSTRYDNEQFF. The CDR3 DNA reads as TGCGCCAGCAGGACCGGGACTAGCACTAGATATGACAATGAGCAGTTCTTC.